This TCR beta chain was retrieved from a study of blood T cell repertoires in COVID-19. Across the study: Whether acute or convalescent, the COVID-19 samples came from the United States, Italy and Spain. PBMCs, B-cell-depleted T cells, or T cells provided the cDNA or gDNA that made up the material.

Authors' data handling: Amplifying reference gene primers gave estimates of nucleated cell counts. The data were produced by immunoSEQ multiplex PCR, yet TCRdb's version contains in-frame clones alone and is incomplete. V, J and clone size are taken as reported in that table, and D and trimming were inferred from the DNA itself. The sample gives over 250,000 clones, over 75% of which show up once; more than 10% is in the top ten. Germline-derived CDR1 and CDR2 are MNHEY and SVGEGT. The CDR3 sequence is 16 residues long. Trimming cost V 0 bases and J 3 bases; bases outside gene matches: 4. Material: peripheral blood. The TCR originated in a human donor in a cohort sampled during active COVID-19. The V gene is TRBV6-2 or TRBV6-3, the J gene TRBJ2-3, with TRBD2 matching over 9 bases. CDR3 coding DNA: TGTGCCAGCAGTTACTCTGGCGGGAGGGTGACAGATACGCAGTATTTT. This codes for CASSYSGGRVTDTQYF.